These 27 T cell receptor beta chains were sequenced from one sample in a study of radiation and T cells in renal cell carcinoma. Described time point: blood 4 weeks post-SBRT, at nephrectomy. Sample treatment: 15 Gy SBRT to primary tumor, nephrectomy 4 weeks later. The repertoire was sequenced with immunoSEQ multiplex PCR; TCRdb's copy has only in-frame clones and lacks some. The sample has 50,000 to 65,000 clones, about 83% seen once. The sequenced sample was blood, obtained from a patient whose treatment included radiotherapy and nephrectomy. The receptors come from a man between 60 and 70 years old with renal cell carcinoma.

This clone occurred once. This sequence joins TRBV7-2 and TRBJ2-3; D is unresolved. V was clipped by 5 bases and J by 2 bases, with 14 bases between them. The germline V gene has CDR1 SGHTA and CDR2 FQGNSA. This CDR3 is built from 15 residues. CDR3 in amino acids: CASSPLPPSTDTQYF. The DNA of the CDR3 is TGTGCCAGCAGCCCCCTTCCCCCCTCCACAGATACGCAGTATTTT.

A word on this clone: One junction end disagrees with the germline gene, perhaps due to a read error. Other DNA sequences within the sample encode an identical CDR3. The chain couples TRBV30 to TRBJ1-1; perhaps TRBD1 as D (5 bases). Germline values: CDR1 GTSNPN, CDR2 SVGIG (reference sequence). The CDR3 extends over 15 amino acids. The CDR3 here is CAWSVGGFGNTEAFF. DNA of the CDR3: TGCGCCTGGAGTGTCGGGGGGTTTGGGAACACTGAAGCTTTCTTT.

This chain connects TRBV7-6 to TRBJ2-1; D uncertain. The length of the CDR3 is 12 residues. Germline V gene sequence: CDR1 SGHVS, CDR2 FNYEAQ. V lost 0 bases to trimming and J lost 3 bases, with 0 bases between them. The DNA for the CDR3 is TGTGCCAGCAGCTTAGCCTACAATGAGCAGTTCTTC. Translation gives CASSLAYNEQFF.

The chain couples TRBV19 to TRBJ1-1; weak D call: TRBD1 (5 bases). Trimming removed 6 bases from V and 5 bases from J, with 22 bases in between. CDR1 is LNHDA, CDR2 SQIVND, per germline (reference sequence). The CDR3 runs 16 residues. CDR3 bases: TGTGCCAGTAGCGAGGAGGGGTACCGAGGAATGACTGAAGCTTTCTTT. Its protein product is CASSEEGYRGMTEAFF.

The V gene is TRBV7-9, the J gene TRBJ1-4; D call uncertain. CDR1 is SEHNR and CDR2 is FQNEAQ in the germline V gene (reference sequence). V was clipped by 6 bases and J by 8 bases, with 10 bases between them. The CDR3 loop spans 12 amino acids. The CDR3 DNA is TGTGCCAGCAGTTCTGCTGGGGAAAAACTGTTTTTT. Its translation is CASSSAGEKLFF.

This clone was seen a few times. This sequence joins TRBV12-5 and TRBJ1-1, with TRBD1 as a possible D gene (5 bases). Per the germline V gene, CDR1 is LGHNT and CDR2 is FRNRAP. The CDR3 covers 12 residues. V lost 5 bases to trimming and J lost 6 bases, with 10 bases between them. The CDR3 loop reads CASGMGRAEAFF. The CDR3 DNA sequence: TGTGCTAGTGGTATGGGCAGGGCTGAAGCTTTCTTT.

On this clone: One junction end disagrees with the germline gene, perhaps due to a read error. CDR3 region: CVSSLSLYRGLTEAFF. The CDR3 DNA follows: TGTGTCAGCAGCTTAAGTCTGTACAGGGGATTGACTGAAGCTTTCTTT. The chain uses TRBV11-2 and TRBJ1-1; TRBD1 agrees at 7 bases. CDR1 SGHAT and CDR2 FQNNGV come from the germline V gene. This CDR3 region has 16 residues.

This chain joins TRBV18 and TRBJ2-7, with a possible D match to TRBD1 (6 bases). Trimming left V 3 bases short and J 1 base short, with 25 bases between. The CDR3 is 19 amino acids. In germline, CDR1 is KGHSH, CDR2 LQKENI. In nucleotides, the CDR3 is TGTGCCAGCTCACCCTATACGACAGGCCAAGGACTTGGGTCCTACGAGCAGTACTTC. As protein: CASSPYTTGQGLGSYEQYF.

V and J are TRBV30 and TRBJ2-5, with 10 bases lining up with TRBD2. Germline values: CDR1 GTSNPN, CDR2 SVGIG (reference sequence). This CDR3 comprises 16 residues. Trimming at V came to 4 bases and at J to 6 bases, leaving 14 bases not matched to a gene. CDR3 DNA sequence: TGTGCCTGGAACCTCCGCCTAGCGGGGGAGTTAAAGACCCAGTACTTC. This gives the protein CAWNLRLAGELKTQYF. The full variable domain, in which reference TRBV30 and TRBJ2-5 provide the parts outside the CDR3, is SQTIHQWPATLVQPVGSPLSLECTVEGTSNPNLYWYRQAAGRGLQLLFYSVGIGQISSEVPQNLSASRPQDRQFILSSKKLLLSDSGFYLCAWNLRLAGELKTQYFGPGTRLLVL.

The V gene is TRBV4-1, the J gene TRBJ1-2, with D hard to call. Germline V gene sequence: CDR1 MGHRA, CDR2 YSYEKL. Between the trimmed V and J ends, which lost 0 bases and 8 bases, there was a span of 10 bases. The CDR3 runs to 13 residues. The CDR3 is CASSQEARVGYTF. CDR3 in DNA: TGCGCCAGCAGCCAAGAGGCCAGAGTAGGCTACACCTTC.

The chain recombines TRBV7-2 with TRBJ2-7; possibly TRBD1 for D (6 bases). This CDR3 has 14 residues. The V end was cut by 4 bases, the J end by 0 bases, with 10 bases between. The V gene's germline CDR1 is SGHTA and CDR2 FQGNSA. CDR3 in DNA: TGTGCCAGCAGCTGGTCGACAGGCTCCTACGAGCAGTACTTC. Translating gives CASSWSTGSYEQYF.

CDR3 loop: CASSVIGTSGGAEDETQYF. The DNA for the CDR3 is TGTGCCAGCAGCGTAATCGGGACTAGCGGGGGGGCCGAAGATGAGACCCAGTACTTC. The chain links TRBV9 to TRBJ2-5, with TRBD2 matching 16 bases. This CDR3 comprises 19 residues. The germline CDR1 and CDR2 sequences are SGDLS and YYNGEE. V shed 1 base and J 5 bases; nucleotides not matched to a gene: 11.

This clone appeared a few times. The junction and the germline gene differ at one end; a read error may be behind it. The V and J genes are TRBV6-1 and TRBJ2-6; D may match TRBD1 or TRBD2 (6 bases each). Germline CDR1 and CDR2: MNHNS and SASEGT. The CDR3 length is 16 residues. Here the CDR3 DNA reads TGTGCCAGCTGTGAAGACGGGGGCCCCGGGGCCAACGTCCTGACTTTC. This codes for CASCEDGGPGANVLTF.

The chain uses TRBV9 and TRBJ1-3; no clear D gene. The CDR3 has 18 residues. Trimming took 3 bases from V and 4 from J, leaving 23 bases between them. From germline, CDR1 is SGDLS and CDR2 YYNGEE. In DNA, the CDR3 is TGTGCCAGCAGCGGAGGCCTTGACGTGGGCCTGAGGGGAAACACCATATATTTT. This gives the protein CASSGGLDVGLRGNTIYF. The complete variable domain, with remaining parts taken from reference TRBV9 and TRBJ1-3, reads DSGVTQTPKHLITATGQRVTLRCSPRSGDLSVYWYQQSLDQGLQFLIQYYNGEERAKGNILERFSAQQFPDLHSELNLSSLELGDSALYFCASSGGLDVGLRGNTIYFGEGSWLTVV.

V is TRBV7-2 and J is TRBJ1-5; D gene unclear. The CDR3 is 13 amino acids. Germline CDR1 SGHTA, CDR2 FQGNSA. The V gene lost 5 bases and the J gene lost 4 bases, with 9 bases spanning the gap. The CDR3 sequence is CASSRFVNQPQHF. Here the CDR3 DNA reads TGTGCCAGCAGCAGGTTTGTGAATCAGCCCCAGCATTTT.

The CDR3 reads CASSPDRRYGYTF. In DNA form, the CDR3 reads TGTGCCAGCAGCCCGGACAGGAGATATGGCTACACCTTC. The chain carries TRBV11-2 and TRBJ1-2; TRBD1 matches 7 bases. The CDR3 is 13 residues long. Germline CDR1 and CDR2: SGHAT and FQNNGV. V was clipped by 5 bases and J by 5 bases; unmatched bases: 5. Combining the CDR3 with reference TRBV11-2 and TRBJ1-2 gives the whole variable domain EAGVAQSPRYKIIEKRQSVAFWCNPISGHATLYWYQQILGQGPKLLIQFQNNGVVDDSQLPKDRFSAERLKGVDSTLKIQPAKLEDSAVYLCASSPDRRYGYTFGSGTRLTVV.

The chain employs TRBV2 and TRBJ2-1; unclear D gene. The length of the CDR3 is 14 residues. The V end lost 2 bases, the J end lost 3 bases, and 8 bases lay between the germline ends. Germline V gene data show CDR1 as SNHLY and CDR2 as FYNNEI. CDR3 nucleotide sequence: TGTGCCAGCAGTGAAACGCCAGTCTACAATGAGCAGTTCTTC. Translating it yields CASSETPVYNEQFF.

For the CDR3, the DNA is TGTGCCAGCAGCCCCGGGGGAGCAGGAGGATATGGCTACACCTTC. It yields the protein CASSPGGAGGYGYTF. The chain couples TRBV7-2 to TRBJ1-2; possibly TRBD1 for D (5 bases). The CDR3 totals 15 residues. Deletions cut 5 bases from V and 5 bases from J, with 18 bases between. From germline, CDR1 is SGHTA and CDR2 FQGNSA.

The rearrangement uses TRBV27 and TRBJ1-1; D gene uncertain. This CDR3 has 14 residues. V dropped 0 bases and J dropped 10 bases, with 15 bases sitting between them. CDR1 and CDR2 (germline): MNHEY, SMNVEV (reference sequence). The CDR3: CASSLSEKSWVAFF. The CDR3 nucleotides read TGTGCCAGCAGTTTATCGGAAAAAAGTTGGGTAGCTTTCTTT.

The V call is TRBV13, the J call TRBJ2-1, with 13 bases aligning to TRBD2. The germline V gene has CDR1 PRHDT and CDR2 FYEKMQ (reference sequence). The CDR3 is 18 residues long. The J segment lost 0 bases and the V segment lost 5 bases, leaving 7 bases of the junction unmatched. The CDR3 sequence: CASSPGLAGRSSYNEQFF. Written as DNA, the CDR3 is TGTGCCAGCAGCCCGGGACTAGCGGGGAGGAGCTCCTACAATGAGCAGTTCTTC. The full variable domain, in which reference TRBV13 and TRBJ2-1 provide the parts outside the CDR3, is AAGVIQSPRHLIKEKRETATLKCYPIPRHDTVYWYQQGPGQDPQFLISFYEKMQSDKGSIPDRFSAQQFSDYHSELNMSSLELGDSALYFCASSPGLAGRSSYNEQFFGPGTRLTVL.

The V call is TRBV11-2, the J call TRBJ1-1, with D possibly matching TRBD1 (5 bases). Looked up from germline, CDR1 is SGHAT and CDR2 is FQNNGV. The germline V and J ends were trimmed by 1 base and 5 bases, with 14 bases remaining between them. The CDR3 sequence is 15 residues long. CDR3 sequence reads: CASSLGWGRSTEAFF. Here the CDR3 DNA reads TGTGCCAGCAGCTTAGGGTGGGGCAGGTCGACTGAAGCTTTCTTT.

The chain carries TRBV20-1 and TRBJ2-7; a possible D gene is TRBD1 (5 bases). The germline V gene encodes CDR1 DFQATT and CDR2 SNEGSKA (reference sequence). This CDR3 is 10 amino acids long. The V and J ends lost 5 bases and 7 bases respectively, with 9 bases between them. In DNA form, the CDR3 reads TGCAGTGCTGGACACACGGAGCAGTACTTC. Residues: CSAGHTEQYF.

The rearrangement uses TRBV7-7 and TRBJ2-1; 9 positions match TRBD2. The CDR3 covers 13 residues. V lost 5 bases, J lost 10 bases, and 6 bases stayed unmatched. Germline V gives CDR1 SSHAT, CDR2 FNYEAQ (reference sequence). Here the CDR3 reads CASSPGTSKEQFF. The DNA of the CDR3 is TGTGCCAGCAGCCCAGGGACTAGCAAAGAGCAGTTCTTC.

The rearrangement links TRBV27 to TRBJ2-3; TRBD2 matches 13 bases. This CDR3 is 15 amino acids long. V was clipped by 9 bases and J by 6 bases; unmatched bases: 9. CDR1 and CDR2 from the germline V gene are MNHEY and SMNVEV (reference sequence). In nucleotides, the CDR3 is TGTGCCAGTACAAGGACTAGCGGGAGAGTTGATACGCAGTATTTT. Translating it yields CASTRTSGRVDTQYF.

CDR3 in DNA: TGTGCCAGCAGTGAAAGGCCAGGAAGGGAGCCCCAGCATTTT. Its protein is CASSERPGREPQHF. This chain links TRBV6-1 with TRBJ1-5, with D unresolved. The CDR3 sequence is 14 residues long. Germline assignment: CDR1 MNHNS and CDR2 SASEGT. Trimming stripped 2 bases from V and 8 bases from J, with 13 bases between.

The rearrangement joins TRBV11-2 to TRBJ2-3; 14 nucleotides align to TRBD2. V was pared by 5 bases and J by 4 bases, with 8 bases of the junction left unmatched. This CDR3 comprises 17 residues. Looked up from germline, CDR1 is SGHAT and CDR2 is FQNNGV. The CDR3 here is CASSTGTSGRGADTQYF. CDR3 bases: TGTGCCAGCAGCACCGGGACTAGCGGGAGAGGTGCAGATACGCAGTATTTT.

V is TRBV9 and J is TRBJ2-3; no clear D gene. CDR1 and CDR2 (germline): SGDLS, YYNGEE. The CDR3 has 15 amino acids. Between the trimmed V and J ends, which lost 1 base and 2 bases, there was a span of 11 bases. The CDR3 loop is CASSVYGSDTDTQYF. The CDR3 bases are TGTGCCAGCAGCGTATATGGATCTGACACAGATACGCAGTATTTT.